This paragraph reports one TCR beta chain. Its antigen is unidentified. TCRdb fed the 5' RACE reads into MiXCR, producing one record per CDR3 protein. The profile shows about 700,000 distinct CDR3 sequences, around 20% of them singletons. These data belong to a study of CD8 T cells in ankylosing spondylitis. Germline assignment: CDR1 WSHSY and CDR2 SAAADI. The CDR3 runs 14 residues. The germline V and J ends were trimmed by 0 bases and 7 bases, with 12 bases remaining between them. Overall study findings and caveats: Blood of patients with ankylosing spondylitis appeared to be characterized by a TCR beta motif of eight or nine highly homologous variants.

The chain carries TRBV10-2 and TRBJ1-2; perhaps TRBD1 as D (5 bases). What was sequenced was blood, either unsorted or a sorted T cell fraction (not recorded which). The receptor's source is a male donor with ankylosing spondylitis. CDR3 protein: CASSESQELGGYTF. The CDR3 nucleotides read TGCGCCAGCAGTGAGTCACAGGAGCTAGGTGGCTACACCTTC.